Each of the 23 T cell receptor beta chains below was sequenced from the same sample in a study of identical twins. TCRdb independently ran MiXCR on the 5' RACE reads; one entry per CDR3 protein. The sample lists 500,000 to 600,000 distinct CDR3 sequences, roughly a fifth occurring once. Separately, the same data were catalogued under a study of T cells expressing NK-cell markers.

Sequencing used CD4+ T cells sorted from blood. These receptors all stem from a young woman in good health.

This clonotype has just a few counts. The V call is TRBV12-3 or TRBV12-4, the J call TRBJ2-5; maybe TRBD1 (6 bases). V gave up 7 bases and J gave up 2 bases, with 20 bases separating them. The CDR3 runs 16 residues. CDR3 sequence (DNA): TGTGCCAGCACCCCACAACGGTGGACAGAACAAGAGACCCAGTACTTC. Residues: CASTPQRWTEQETQYF.

This clonotype was counted between two and nine times. This chain links TRBV10-3 with TRBJ2-1, with a weak D call TRBD2 (6 bases). Germline values: CDR1 ENHRY, CDR2 SYGVKD. The CDR3 length is 15 residues. V lost 10 bases to trimming and J lost 6 bases, with 22 bases between them. The CDR3 is CATLEPGVSPNEQFF. The CDR3 DNA follows: TGTGCCACTCTGGAACCGGGAGTGTCCCCCAATGAGCAGTTCTTC.

This sequence joins TRBV20-1 and TRBJ2-1; 9 bases are a match to TRBD2. The trim removed 0 bases at V and 10 bases at J, leaving 10 bases unmatched. CDR3 length equals 15 residues. CDR1 DFQATT and CDR2 SNEGSKA come from the germline V gene (reference sequence). CDR3 nucleotides: TGCAGTGCTAGAGATCCAGGACTAGCGAATGAGGAGCAGTTCTTC. It encodes CSARDPGLANEEQFF.

The chain combines TRBV12-3 or TRBV12-4 with TRBJ2-5; D unclear. This CDR3 spans 13 amino acids. Deletions cut 5 bases from V and 2 bases from J, with 9 bases between. For the CDR3, the DNA is TGTGCCAGCAGTACTATAGGACAAGAGACCCAGTACTTC. Translated, it gives CASSTIGQETQYF.

V is TRBV2 and J is TRBJ1-2, with 9 positions matching TRBD1. The length of the CDR3 is 15 residues. Germline lookup yields CDR1 SNHLY and CDR2 FYNNEI. Trimming removed 8 bases from V and 4 bases from J; junction bases left unmatched: 11. The CDR3 protein is CASRRDREGSYGYTF. The CDR3 DNA reads as TGTGCCAGCCGCCGGGACAGGGAGGGGAGCTATGGCTACACCTTC. The whole variable domain, remainder taken from reference TRBV2 and TRBJ1-2, is EPEVTQTPSHQVTQMGQEVILRCVPISNHLYFYWYRQILGQKVEFLVSFYNNEISEKSEIFDDQFSVERPDGSNFTLKIRSTKLEDSAMYFCASRRDREGSYGYTFGSGTRLTVV.

This chain connects TRBV12-3 or TRBV12-4 to TRBJ1-2, with TRBD1 matching 7 bases. With 3 bases clipped from V and 8 bases from J, the junction kept 9 bases outside the gene matches. The CDR3 is 14 residues long. The CDR3 DNA reads TGTGCCAGCAGTTTGGCCAGGGGGATGGGGGGCTACACCTTC. This gives the protein CASSLARGMGGYTF.

This clonotype appeared a few times. The V call is TRBV20-1, the J call TRBJ2-4; D may match TRBD1 or TRBD2 (6 bases each). Trimming removed 0 bases from V and 9 bases from J, with 9 bases in between. This CDR3 has 12 residues. The germline gives CDR1 DFQATT, CDR2 SNEGSKA (reference sequence). DNA for the CDR3: TGCAGTGCTAGAGACAGGGGAGGCATTCAGTACTTC. It is translated as CSARDRGGIQYF.

The table lists this clonotype with a few counts. The V and J genes are TRBV9 and TRBJ2-1; D gene unclear. Trimming took off 4 bases at V and 7 bases at J, with 21 bases between the two ends. This CDR3 is built from 16 residues. CDR1 and CDR2 from the germline V gene are SGDLS and YYNGEE. The CDR3 DNA reads TGTGCCAGCAGCCCACGGACCCCACACCCACTGAATGAGCAGTTCTTC. Amino acids: CASSPRTPHPLNEQFF. Complete variable domain (other parts from reference TRBV9 and TRBJ2-1): DSGVTQTPKHLITATGQRVTLRCSPRSGDLSVYWYQQSLDQGLQFLIQYYNGEERAKGNILERFSAQQFPDLHSELNLSSLELGDSALYFCASSPRTPHPLNEQFFGPGTRLTVL.

This clonotype was seen at least ten times. V and J are TRBV12-3 or TRBV12-4 and TRBJ2-3; possible D gene TRBD2, 7 bases. This CDR3 comprises 15 residues. The V end was cut by 5 bases, the J end by 4 bases, with 16 bases between. The CDR3 DNA reads as TGTGCCAGCAGTGCTAGGGGGGGGAGCCCAGATACGCAGTATTTT. It encodes CASSARGGSPDTQYF.

This clonotype was detected only a few times. The chain employs TRBV12-3 or TRBV12-4 and TRBJ2-5; 14 bases agree with TRBD2. This CDR3 region has 17 residues. The ends lost 3 bases at V and 4 bases at J; junction bases unmatched: 7. CDR3 sequence reads: CASSFGGLAGVGETQYF. CDR3 sequence (DNA): TGTGCCAGCAGTTTTGGGGGACTAGCGGGAGTTGGAGAGACCCAGTACTTC.

V gene TRBV20-1 combines with J gene TRBJ1-2; perhaps TRBD1 as D (5 bases). The CDR3 runs to 16 residues. CDR1 is DFQATT and CDR2 is SNEGSKA in the germline V gene (reference sequence). V dropped 0 bases and J dropped 1 base, with 15 bases sitting between them. The DNA for the CDR3 is TGCAGTGCTAGAGATGGGGGGATGGGAGTTAACTATGGCTACACCTTC. It codes for CSARDGGMGVNYGYTF.

In its sample, this clonotype was seen a few times. The CDR3 region is CASSYSGGGNNEQFF. Here the CDR3 DNA reads TGTGCCAGCAGTTACTCTGGCGGTGGGAACAATGAGCAGTTCTTC. This chain connects TRBV6-5 to TRBJ2-1; D unclear. CDR3 length: 15 amino acids. V was pared by 0 bases and J by 5 bases, with 11 bases between. Germline V gives CDR1 MNHEY, CDR2 SVGAGI.

This clonotype appeared a few times. The chain is built from TRBV5-4 and TRBJ1-2; no clear D. From germline, CDR1 is SGHNT and CDR2 YYREEE (reference sequence). This CDR3 has 14 amino acids. Trimming left V 4 bases short and J 4 bases short, with 14 bases between. DNA for the CDR3: TGTGCCAGCAGCGCCGGTCCCGGGAGCTATGGCTACACCTTC. Translation: CASSAGPGSYGYTF.

V gene TRBV5-1 combines with J gene TRBJ2-2, with unresolved D. The CDR3 consists of 11 residues. Germline V gene lookup returns CDR1 SGHRS and CDR2 YFSETQ. Trimming pared 5 bases from V and 5 bases from J, leaving 4 bases between. The CDR3 sequence is CASRLTGELFF. CDR3 coding DNA: TGCGCCAGCAGACTGACCGGGGAGCTGTTTTTT.

This clonotype occurred a few times. The genes are TRBV6-2 or TRBV6-3 and TRBJ2-7; a possible D gene is TRBD2 (5 bases). The germline gives CDR1 MNHEY, CDR2 SVGEGT. V was shortened by 0 bases and J by 6 bases, with 15 bases between the two germline ends. The CDR3 length is 15 residues. CDR3 residues: CASSYSKREIAEQYF. Written as DNA, the CDR3 is TGTGCCAGCAGTTACTCGAAGAGGGAAATAGCCGAGCAGTACTTC.

The chain uses TRBV6-6 and TRBJ1-1; D is uncertain. V was shortened by 7 bases and J by 5 bases, with 8 bases between the two germline ends. The CDR3 contains 11 residues. The germline CDR1 and CDR2 sequences are MNHNY and SVGAGI (reference sequence). Here the CDR3 reads CASNVDTEAFF. CDR3 sequence (DNA): TGTGCCAGCAATGTGGATACTGAAGCTTTCTTT.

The V and J genes are TRBV5-1 and TRBJ2-2, with D unresolved. Germline V gene lookup returns CDR1 SGHRS and CDR2 YFSETQ. The CDR3 length is 14 residues. Trimming removed 6 bases from V and 0 bases from J, with 9 bases in between. For the CDR3, the DNA is TGCGCCAGCACACAGATTACGAACACCGGGGAGCTGTTTTTT. Protein: CASTQITNTGELFF.

The rearrangement joins TRBV29-1 to TRBJ2-1; D may be TRBD1 (6 bases). This CDR3 has 14 amino acids. CDR1 and CDR2 (germline): SQVTM, ANQGSEA. Between the trimmed V and J ends, which lost 4 bases and 0 bases, there was a span of 10 bases. CDR3 amino acids: CSVGGRPSYNEQFF. The CDR3 region has the DNA TGCAGCGTTGGGGGGCGCCCCTCCTACAATGAGCAGTTCTTC.

This clonotype was counted only a few times. The chain recombines TRBV6-2 or TRBV6-3 with TRBJ2-1, with 8 nucleotides matching TRBD2. With 8 bases clipped from V and 0 bases from J, the junction kept 15 bases outside the gene matches. The length of the CDR3 is 18 residues. Germline V gene data show CDR1 as MNHEY and CDR2 as SVGEGT. The chain's CDR3 is CASRRTSFPLPSYNEQFF. As DNA, the CDR3 is TGTGCCAGCCGAAGGACTAGCTTCCCGCTCCCCTCCTACAATGAGCAGTTCTTC.

The chain links TRBV20-1 to TRBJ1-1; D not resolved. V lost 7 bases and J 1 base, leaving 13 bases between the germline ends. The CDR3 runs to 13 residues. Germline V gene lookup returns CDR1 DFQATT and CDR2 SNEGSKA (reference sequence). CDR3 in amino acids: CSVLKDGNTEAFF. In nucleotides, the CDR3 is TGCAGTGTCCTGAAGGACGGGAACACTGAAGCTTTCTTT.

The chain is built from TRBV10-3 and TRBJ1-1, with D possibly matching TRBD1 (5 bases). This CDR3 spans 15 amino acids. Trimming took off 9 bases at V and 1 base at J, with 18 bases between the two ends. Per germline, CDR1 ENHRY and CDR2 SYGVKD. CDR3: CAISLGRASNTEAFF. In DNA form, the CDR3 reads TGTGCCATATCACTTGGCAGGGCCTCGAACACTGAAGCTTTCTTT.

A remark on this clonotype: Sequence at one end of the junction differs from germline and may be a read error. The chain recombines TRBV20-1 with TRBJ2-2; 10 nucleotides align to TRBD2. The CDR3 covers 17 residues. CDR1 DFQATT and CDR2 SNEGSKA come from the germline V gene (reference sequence). The CDR3: CCARDPTSGTTTGELFF. The DNA for the CDR3 is TGCTGTGCTAGAGATCCCACTAGCGGGACGACCACCGGGGAGCTGTTTTTT.

The sample holds a few counts of this clonotype. The CDR3 bases are TGTGCCAGCCAGAGACTAGCGGGAGTTGGCGAGCAGTACTTC. Its protein is CASQRLAGVGEQYF. V and J are TRBV12-3 or TRBV12-4 and TRBJ2-7; 12 nucleotides agree with TRBD2. The CDR3 runs 14 residues. The junction had 8 bases not matched to a gene; V was cut back by 8 bases and J by 6 bases.